This T cell receptor (beta chain) was documented in a study of blood T cell repertoires in COVID-19. The germline V and J ends were trimmed by 4 bases and 9 bases, with 21 bases remaining between them. The V gene's germline CDR1 is LGHDT and CDR2 YNNKEL (reference sequence). The CDR3 runs to 15 residues. Method: immunoSEQ multiplex PCR; TCRdb's copy keeps in-frame clones and lacks some. The sample includes over 100,000 clones, roughly 86% of them seen just once. The source material was peripheral blood. The source is a man aged 40-50 years with acute or convalescent COVID-19. This chain connects TRBV3-1 (or the pseudogene TRBV3-2) to TRBJ2-5; D is perhaps TRBD2 (6 bases). CDR3: CASSRITGTSYPQYF. Here the CDR3 DNA reads TGTGCCAGCAGCCGAATCACCGGGACTTCCTACCCCCAGTACTTC.